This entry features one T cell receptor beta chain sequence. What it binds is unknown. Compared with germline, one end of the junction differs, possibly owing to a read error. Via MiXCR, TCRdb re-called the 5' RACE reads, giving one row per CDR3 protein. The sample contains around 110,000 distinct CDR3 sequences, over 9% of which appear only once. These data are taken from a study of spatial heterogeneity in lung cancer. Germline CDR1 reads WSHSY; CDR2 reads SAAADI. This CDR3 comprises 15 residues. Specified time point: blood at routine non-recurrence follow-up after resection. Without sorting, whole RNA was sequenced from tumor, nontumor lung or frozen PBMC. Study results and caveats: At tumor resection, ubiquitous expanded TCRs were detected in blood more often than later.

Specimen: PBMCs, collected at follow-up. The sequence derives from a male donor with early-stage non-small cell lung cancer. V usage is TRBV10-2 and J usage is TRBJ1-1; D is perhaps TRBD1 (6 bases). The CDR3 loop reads CASRDQGHPNTEAFF. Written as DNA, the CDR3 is TGCGCCAGCAGGGACCAGGGACACCCCAACACTGAAGCCTTCTTT.